This T cell receptor beta chain was sequenced in a study of CD8 T cells in Susac syndrome. As for the study in general: Blood was drawn from patients with Susac syndrome. At that point, they were therapy-naive, on corticosteroids, or on intravenous immunoglobulin alone.

The CDR3 sequence is 17 residues long. In germline, CDR1 is SGHTA, CDR2 FQGNSA. The junction had 12 bases not matched to a gene; V was cut back by 4 bases and J by 4 bases. RNA in amounts of about 0.45 to 1 ug was reverse transcribed with random hexamers. TCRdb ran MiXCR on the immunoSEQ multiplex PCR reads and lists one entry per CDR3 protein. The sample has around 170,000 distinct CDR3 sequences; almost 96% are singletons. Patients with Susac syndrome showed fulfilment of recently defined diagnostic criteria for definite or probable disease. The TCR originated in a human donor with Susac syndrome. Sample: CD4+ T cells from PBMCs. The V gene is TRBV7-2, the J gene TRBJ2-1; 8 bases line up with TRBD2. CDR3 loop: CASSSSGERGPYNEQFF. The CDR3 region has the DNA TGTGCCAGCAGCTCCTCCGGGGAGCGGGGGCCTTACAATGAGCAGTTCTTC.